Presented here are 23 T cell receptor beta chains from one specimen sequenced in a study of cytomegalovirus exposure and HLA in healthy donors (dated by TCRdb to the late 2010s). Library preparation employed the immunoSEQ multiplex PCR assay. For the multiplex PCR, a mixture combining 60 forward primers for TCR Vbeta segments and 13 reverse primers for TCR Jbeta segments was used. TCRdb took this table from immuneACCESS and kept in-frame rearrangements with V and J called. Such tables lack part of the clones; where checked against another copy, unresolved V genes explain under half of the gap, and the rest is unexplained. The sample records about 160,000 clones, roughly nine tenths of which are singletons. Of the sample, 0.8% to 1% is held by the ten largest clones. Sequencing used PBMCs. All receptors come from a woman in her 30s in good health and CMV-seronegative.

The chain recombines TRBV7-6 with TRBJ2-7; 7 bases are a match to TRBD1. CDR3 size: 14 residues. The V gene end was trimmed by 5 bases and the J gene end by 1 base; junction bases not matched to a gene: 5. Germline CDR1 reads SGHVS; CDR2 reads FNYEAQ. DNA of the CDR3: TGTGCCAGCAGCCCGAGGGACAGATCCTACGAGCAGTACTTC. Its translation is CASSPRDRSYEQYF.

The CDR3 DNA sequence: TGTGCCACCAGCCGTAGCGGGGCGGTCACAGATACGCAGTATTTT. Protein sequence: CATSRSGAVTDTQYF. This sequence joins TRBV15 and TRBJ2-3, with TRBD2 identical over 8 bases. The trim removed 5 bases at V and 2 bases at J, leaving 6 bases unmatched. From germline, CDR1 is LNHNV and CDR2 YYDKDF (reference sequence). The CDR3 loop spans 15 amino acids.

The J gene is TRBJ1-2, the V gene TRBV5-6; 11 positions match TRBD1. The junction had 11 bases not matched to a gene; V was cut back by 4 bases and J by 9 bases. The germline CDR1 and CDR2 sequences are SGHDT and YYEEEE. The CDR3 extends over 15 amino acids. The CDR3 spells CASSPGTGGEGSYTF. The CDR3 nucleotides read TGTGCCAGCAGCCCGGGGACAGGGGGAGAGGGGAGCTACACCTTC.

The rearrangement joins TRBV7-6 to TRBJ2-2; TRBD1 matches 9 bases. This CDR3 comprises 14 residues. Trimming removed 5 bases from V and 9 bases from J; junction bases left unmatched: 7. CDR1 is SGHVS and CDR2 is FNYEAQ in the germline V gene. CDR3 amino acids: CASSSDRGARELFF. As DNA, the CDR3 is TGTGCCAGCAGCAGTGACAGGGGGGCCCGGGAGCTGTTTTTT.

The V call is TRBV28, the J call TRBJ1-2; TRBD1 matches at 8 bases. From germline, CDR1 is MDHEN and CDR2 SYDVKM. With 6 bases clipped from V and 4 bases from J, the junction kept 16 bases outside the gene matches. CDR3 length: 17 amino acids. CDR3 sequence: CASSPQKRTGRFYGYTF. In nucleotides, the CDR3 is TGTGCCAGCAGCCCCCAAAAAAGGACAGGGAGATTCTATGGCTACACCTTC.

The chain employs TRBV27 and TRBJ1-1, with D perhaps TRBD1 (6 bases). Trimming took 2 bases from V and 1 from J, leaving 29 bases between them. The CDR3 is made up of 21 amino acids. Germline CDR1 reads MNHEY; CDR2 reads SMNVEV (reference sequence). CDR3: CASSLRMGWFVGGRGNTEAFF. The CDR3 nucleotides are TGTGCCAGCAGTTTAAGGATGGGGTGGTTCGTGGGGGGGCGAGGGAACACTGAAGCTTTCTTT.

The rearrangement uses TRBV7-8 and TRBJ1-1; D is uncertain. V was trimmed by 2 bases and J by 1 base, leaving 17 bases between them. This CDR3 is built from 17 residues. Germline V gene sequence: CDR1 SGHVS, CDR2 FQNEAQ. This CDR3 reads CASSLSSLAAKNTEAFF. CDR3 nucleotides: TGTGCCAGCAGCTTATCTTCGTTGGCAGCGAAGAACACTGAAGCTTTCTTT.

This clone is a singleton in its sample. This chain uses TRBV7-2 with TRBJ2-5, with 7 bases fitting TRBD1. CDR1 is SGHTA, CDR2 FQGNSA, per germline. CDR3 length: 15 amino acids. V trimming: 1 base; J trimming: 5 bases; junction bases outside the gene matches: 7. In DNA, the CDR3 is TGTGCCAGCAGCTTAGGCAAAGGGGGCTGGGAGACCCAGTACTTC. Its translation is CASSLGKGGWETQYF.

This chain uses TRBV5-4 with TRBJ1-2, with 9 bases fitting TRBD1. This CDR3 is built from 14 residues. Germline V gives CDR1 SGHNT, CDR2 YYREEE (reference sequence). With V trimmed by 4 bases and J by 7 bases, 8 bases remained unmatched. This CDR3 reads CASSPRDREVGYTF. CDR3 coding DNA: TGTGCCAGCAGCCCGCGGGACAGGGAGGTTGGCTACACCTTC.

J is TRBJ2-1 and V is TRBV19, with D perhaps matching TRBD2 (6 bases). The germline V gene encodes CDR1 LNHDA and CDR2 SQIVND (reference sequence). V shed 5 bases and J shed 4 bases, with 12 bases lying between them. This CDR3 has 14 amino acids. The CDR3 loop reads CASSLTGRYNEQFF. The DNA of the CDR3 is TGTGCCAGTAGTTTGACCGGGAGATACAATGAGCAGTTCTTC.

The chain has TRBV5-4 and TRBJ1-1; the match to TRBD1 covers 10 bases. The CDR3 loop spans 15 amino acids. The ends lost 4 bases at V and 4 bases at J; junction bases unmatched: 7. CDR1 is SGHNT, CDR2 YYREEE, per germline (reference sequence). Here the CDR3 reads CASSQTGGAGTEAFF. CDR3 nucleotides: TGTGCCAGCAGCCAGACAGGGGGCGCGGGCACTGAAGCTTTCTTT.

This chain connects TRBV19 to TRBJ1-1; 8 bases map to TRBD1. The CDR3 loop spans 13 amino acids. V trimming: 9 bases; J trimming: 4 bases; junction bases outside the gene matches: 7. Germline values: CDR1 LNHDA, CDR2 SQIVND (reference sequence). The CDR3 here is CASRQGPLTEAFF. The CDR3 DNA is TGTGCCAGCCGACAGGGGCCACTCACTGAAGCTTTCTTT.

This chain connects TRBV5-1 to TRBJ2-5; D unclear. Germline CDR1 is SGHRS and CDR2 is YFSETQ. The CDR3 is 13 residues long. Deletions cut 1 base from V and 1 base from J, with 5 bases between. Written as DNA, the CDR3 is TGCGCCAGCAGCTTGACTATCCAAGAGACCCAGTACTTC. This sequence encodes CASSLTIQETQYF.

The rearrangement joins TRBV23-1 to TRBJ1-3; maybe TRBD1 (6 bases). TRBV23-1 has ORF status, its function being uncertain. This CDR3 region has 19 residues. Trimming cost V 2 bases and J 0 bases, with 20 bases left between them. The CDR3 DNA reads as TGCGCCAGCAGTCAAGCGCTGAGGGTCAGGGGATACTCTGGAAACACCATATATTTT. It encodes CASSQALRVRGYSGNTIYF.

V gene TRBV27 combines with J gene TRBJ1-1, with TRBD1 identical over 10 bases. The CDR3 runs 15 residues. The germline gives CDR1 MNHEY, CDR2 SMNVEV (reference sequence). V gave up 6 bases and J gave up 6 bases; unmatched junction bases: 10. The chain's CDR3 is CASRSAGTGVAEAFF. In DNA, the CDR3 is TGTGCCAGCAGATCTGCCGGGACAGGGGTGGCTGAAGCTTTCTTT.

The gene calls are TRBV10-1 and TRBJ2-7; tentatively, D is TRBD2 (5 bases). Deletions cut 3 bases from V and 3 bases from J, with 15 bases between. CDR1 is WNHNN and CDR2 is SYGVQD in the germline V gene (reference sequence). The CDR3 consists of 15 residues. In DNA form, the CDR3 reads TGCGCCAGCAGTGACGGCCCGTATAGCGACTACGAGCAGTACTTC. Translation: CASSDGPYSDYEQYF.

J is TRBJ2-2 and V is TRBV30; a possible D gene is TRBD2 (5 bases). Germline V gene lookup returns CDR1 GTSNPN and CDR2 SVGIG (reference sequence). This CDR3 contains 14 residues. V was cut by 3 bases and J by 5 bases, with 13 bases left in between. As DNA, the CDR3 is TGTGCCTGGAGCGCGAGACGGGGAACCGGGGAGCTGTTTTTT. Translating it yields CAWSARRGTGELFF.

The V gene is TRBV28, the J gene TRBJ2-3; TRBD2 matches 8 bases. Trimming at V came to 3 bases and at J to 0 bases, leaving 5 bases not matched to a gene. The V gene's germline CDR1 is MDHEN and CDR2 SYDVKM. This CDR3 contains 16 residues. Here the CDR3 DNA reads TGTGCCAGCAGTTTGGGGCTAGCGGGTAGCACAGATACGCAGTATTTT. It is translated as CASSLGLAGSTDTQYF.

This chain links TRBV6-1 with TRBJ2-2, with D perhaps matching TRBD2 (6 bases). Trimming left V 2 bases short and J 5 bases short, with 15 bases between. The CDR3 loop spans 16 amino acids. The V gene's germline CDR1 is MNHNS and CDR2 SASEGT. The DNA of the CDR3 is TGTGCCAGCAGTGAATTCCCCGGGGGACTTACCGGGGAGCTGTTTTTT. Amino acids: CASSEFPGGLTGELFF.

CDR3 coding DNA: TGTGCCAGCAGCCAAGGACAGTTTGAAGCTTTCTTT. Translated: CASSQGQFEAFF. The V and J genes are TRBV14 and TRBJ1-1, with TRBD1 as a possible D gene (5 bases). Trimming cost V 1 base and J 7 bases, with 7 bases left between them. CDR3 length equals 12 residues. Germline CDR1 SGHDN, CDR2 FVKESK.

The chain links TRBV4-1 to TRBJ2-2, with 7 bases fitting TRBD1. V lost 4 bases to trimming and J lost 2 bases; unmatched junction nucleotides: 10. Germline V gene sequence: CDR1 MGHRA, CDR2 YSYEKL. The CDR3 is 17 residues long. Written as DNA, the CDR3 is TGCGCCAGCAGCCTGAGAGCCGGGACAGACAACACCGGGGAGCTGTTTTTT. It is translated as CASSLRAGTDNTGELFF.

The chain is built from TRBV28 and TRBJ2-7, with 7 nucleotides matching TRBD2. The CDR3 spans 14 residues. Germline CDR1 reads MDHEN; CDR2 reads SYDVKM. With 3 bases clipped from V and 4 bases from J, the junction kept 6 bases outside the gene matches. The DNA of the CDR3 is TGTGCCAGCAGTTTTTATAGGGGAGGGTACGAGCAGTACTTC. The encoded protein is CASSFYRGGYEQYF.

The chain uses TRBV4-2 and TRBJ2-7, with 7 bases lining up with TRBD2. Germline values: CDR1 LGHNA, CDR2 YNFKEQ. V gave up 1 base and J gave up 3 bases; unmatched junction bases: 3. The CDR3 spans 14 residues. CDR3 sequence (DNA): TGTGCCAGCAGCCAAGGTCTAGCGGTCTACGAGCAGTACTTC. This encodes CASSQGLAVYEQYF.